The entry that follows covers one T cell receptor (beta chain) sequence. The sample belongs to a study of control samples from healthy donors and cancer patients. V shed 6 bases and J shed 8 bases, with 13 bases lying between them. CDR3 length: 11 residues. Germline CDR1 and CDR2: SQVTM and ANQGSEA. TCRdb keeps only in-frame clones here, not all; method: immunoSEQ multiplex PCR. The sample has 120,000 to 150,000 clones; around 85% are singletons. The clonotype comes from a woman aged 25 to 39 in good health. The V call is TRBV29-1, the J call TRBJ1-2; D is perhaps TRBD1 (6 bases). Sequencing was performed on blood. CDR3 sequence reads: CSVDQGTGYTF. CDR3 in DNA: TGCAGCGTAGATCAGGGGACCGGCTACACCTTC. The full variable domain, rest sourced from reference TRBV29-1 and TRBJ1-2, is SAVISQKPSRDICQRGTSLTIQCQVDSQVTMMFWYRQQPGQSLTLIATANQGSEATYESGFVIDKFPISRPNLTFSTLTVSNMSPEDSSIYLCSVDQGTGYTFGSGTRLTVV.